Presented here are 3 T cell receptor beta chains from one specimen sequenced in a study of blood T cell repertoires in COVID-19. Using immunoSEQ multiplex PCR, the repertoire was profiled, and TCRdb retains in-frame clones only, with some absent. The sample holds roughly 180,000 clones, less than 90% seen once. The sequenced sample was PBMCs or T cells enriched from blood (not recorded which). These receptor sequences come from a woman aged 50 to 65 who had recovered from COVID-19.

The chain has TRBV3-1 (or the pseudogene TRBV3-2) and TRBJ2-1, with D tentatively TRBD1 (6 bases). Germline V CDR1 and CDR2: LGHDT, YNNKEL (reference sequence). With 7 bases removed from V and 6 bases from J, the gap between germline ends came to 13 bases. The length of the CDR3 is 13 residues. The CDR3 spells CASTGTPINEQFF. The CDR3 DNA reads TGTGCCAGCACCGGGACACCGATCAATGAGCAGTTCTTC.

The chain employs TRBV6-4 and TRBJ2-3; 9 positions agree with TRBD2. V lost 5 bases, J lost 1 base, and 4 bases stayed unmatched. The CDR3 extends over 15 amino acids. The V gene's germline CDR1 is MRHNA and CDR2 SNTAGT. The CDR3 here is CASSLIAGGTDTQYF. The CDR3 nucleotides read TGTGCCAGCAGTCTAATAGCGGGGGGCACAGATACGCAGTATTTT.

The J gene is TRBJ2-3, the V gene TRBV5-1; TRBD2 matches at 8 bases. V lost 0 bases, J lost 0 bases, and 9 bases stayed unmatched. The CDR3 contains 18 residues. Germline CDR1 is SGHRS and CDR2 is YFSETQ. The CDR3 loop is CASSLVAGGPFSTDTQYF. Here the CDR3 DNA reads TGCGCCAGCAGCTTGGTTGCGGGAGGCCCTTTCAGCACAGATACGCAGTATTTT.